The rows below give T cell receptor beta chains drawn from one sample of a study of T-cell reconstitution after alpha-beta-depleted transplantation in children. TCRdb called the PCR reads again in MiXCR, with one record for every CDR3 protein. The sample holds 65,000 to 90,000 distinct CDR3 sequences, approximately 10% seen once. The sample in question was PBMCs, obtained before TCRalphabeta/CD19-depleted stem cell transplant. These receptors all come from a boy aged 5-17 years with acute myeloid leukemia, due to receive a stem cell transplant. Each CDR3 is given without its conserved first and last residue. The D gene is left open where the match is weak.

D gene,V gene,CDR3 protein
TRBD2,TRBV29-1,SVSGGSPTYNEQF
NA,TRBV24-1,ATSDLSGELF
NA,TRBV5-4,ASSFDGPGANVLT
TRBD1,TRBV20-1,SARERQGRNTLH
NA,TRBV9,ASSSLGGKNTEAF
TRBD1,TRBV7-2,ASSLRQGGYEQY
NA,TRBV5-1,ASSGGHLGPGEFEKLF
TRBD2,TRBV25-1,ASSVREGKTSTDTQY
TRBD1,TRBV7-2,ASSKTGVLETQY
TRBD1,TRBV20-1,GTGATEAF
NA,TRBV6-5,ASSYSGENTIY
TRBD1,TRBV20-1,SATTGGDETQY
NA,TRBV20-1,SASGVNTGELF
NA,TRBV4-1,ASSQDGAGTETQY
TRBD2,TRBV7-2,ASSSHLAASSYNEQF
NA,TRBV5-1,ASSSPGLRRNEQF
NA,TRBV9,ASSVSAGSNSPLH
TRBD1,TRBV6-1,ASSKTGLGETQY
TRBD2,TRBV7-3,ASSFSGRPPQETQY
NA,TRBV12-3/TRBV12-4,ASSLGEGTGELF
NA,TRBV20-1,SARDPRVYYGYT
TRBD1,TRBV12-3/TRBV12-4,ASRTGAGYT
NA,TRBV7-2,ASSSPLGNTIY
NA,TRBV19,ASHQGTYPTDTQY
NA,TRBV12-3/TRBV12-4,ASSLRTPNNSPLH
NA,TRBV12-3/TRBV12-4,ASAVWSGSYEQY
NA,TRBV7-6,ASSSRAPNTGELF
NA,TRBV12-3/TRBV12-4,ASRLRPQNEQY
NA,TRBV3-1,ASSPPAAGELF
NA,TRBV10-2,ASSRGSLGDTEAF
NA,TRBV5-1,ASSLETGHPGNTIY
NA,TRBV5-6,ASSFATGELF
TRBD2,TRBV20-1,SARGWSGGANEQF
TRBD1,TRBV28,ASSYPSDRAKNTGELF
NA,TRBV3-1,ASSPSGVGIGNQPQH
NA,TRBV11-2,ASSLEAVWTSLQY
NA,TRBV12-3/TRBV12-4,ASSSRVGGYT
NA,TRBV12-3/TRBV12-4,ASSLSFAEAF
NA,TRBV7-2,ASSFGSYADTQY
NA,TRBV7-3,ASSSTGTGNTEAF
NA,TRBV20-1,SARKTGLSSSYEQY
TRBD2,TRBV5-1,ASSLGLGLAGVSTDTQY
NA,TRBV19,ASSIRLDNEQF
NA,TRBV12-3/TRBV12-4,ASSLGIGGARGASRSPLH
TRBD1,TRBV5-1,ASSSGTGGYGNQPQH